These 23 T cell receptor beta chains originate from one sample sequenced in a study of shared clonotypes between healthy human individuals (TCRdb year 2020). The library was prepared using the immunoSEQ multiplex PCR assay. TCRdb took over this immuneACCESS table, retaining in-frame rearrangements with V and J assigned. Such tables are incomplete; in checked studies, under half of the missing clones stem from an unresolved V gene, and the remainder is unexplained. This sample is represented by about 690,000 clones; about 92% of them were singletons. Of the sample, 34% falls within the top ten clones. Sample: memory CD8+ T cells from PBMCs. What this sample's cell subset or site label stands for: CD45RO+ cells pooled with CCR7-negative TemRA cells. The receptors here all came from a man aged 18 to 29 in good health. Some clones in this sample may be carry-over from other donors' samples.

The V call is TRBV5-4, the J call TRBJ1-5, with 8 bases identical to TRBD1. From germline, CDR1 is SGHNT and CDR2 YYREEE (reference sequence). The V segment lost 2 bases and the J segment 7 bases; nucleotides outside the gene matches: 5. The CDR3 consists of 14 residues. This CDR3 reads CASSLGQGGQPQHF. In nucleotides, the CDR3 is TGTGCCAGCAGCTTAGGACAGGGCGGACAGCCCCAGCATTTT.

The J gene is TRBJ2-7, the V gene TRBV5-6; 14 bases match TRBD2. The V gene's germline CDR1 is SGHDT and CDR2 YYEEEE. The CDR3 consists of 19 residues. The trim removed 4 bases at V and 3 bases at J, leaving 15 bases unmatched. This chain's CDR3 is CASSISGTSGSYLLYEQYF. Here the CDR3 DNA reads TGTGCCAGCAGCATATCAGGGACTAGCGGGAGTTATTTACTCTACGAGCAGTACTTC.

The chain uses TRBV9 and TRBJ2-7; 14 bases are shared with TRBD2. CDR1 and CDR2 from the germline V gene are SGDLS and YYNGEE. There are 15 residues in the CDR3. V lost 4 bases, J lost 6 bases, and 6 bases stayed unmatched. CDR3 sequence (DNA): TGTGCCAGCAGCCCGCGGACTAGCGGGAGGCGCGAGCAGTACTTC. This translates into CASSPRTSGRREQYF.

The CDR3 DNA reads TGTGCCTGGAGTAAGGGGTCAAGGCACCTAGCGGGGCTCTCCTACGAGCAGTACTTC. Its translation: CAWSKGSRHLAGLSYEQYF. This chain joins TRBV30 and TRBJ2-7; 9 bases fit TRBD2. Germline CDR1 and CDR2: GTSNPN and SVGIG (reference sequence). V was clipped by 2 bases and J by 0 bases; unmatched bases: 17. The CDR3 totals 19 residues. The whole variable domain, filled in from reference TRBV30 and TRBJ2-7, reads SQTIHQWPATLVQPVGSPLSLECTVEGTSNPNLYWYRQAAGRGLQLLFYSVGIGQISSEVPQNLSASRPQDRQFILSSKKLLLSDSGFYLCAWSKGSRHLAGLSYEQYFGPGTRLTVT.

This chain joins TRBV2 and TRBJ1-5; D is unclear. Per the germline V gene, CDR1 is SNHLY and CDR2 is FYNNEI. This CDR3 is built from 14 residues. V shed 1 base and J shed 5 bases, with 9 bases lying between them. The CDR3 spells CASSEESHDQPQHF. The DNA of the CDR3 is TGTGCCAGCAGTGAAGAATCCCATGATCAGCCCCAGCATTTT.

The chain is built from TRBV4-1 and TRBJ2-1; D perhaps matches TRBD1 (7 bases). This CDR3 has 14 amino acids. The V and J ends lost 1 base and 5 bases respectively, with 9 bases between them. Germline CDR1 MGHRA, CDR2 YSYEKL. CDR3 bases: TGCGCCAGCAGCCAAGGCAGGGGGGACAATGAGCAGTTCTTC. It yields the protein CASSQGRGDNEQFF.

The table lists this clone with a count of one. The same CDR3 arises from other DNA sequences in this sample as well. This chain connects TRBV5-1 to TRBJ2-7; no firm D call. Germline CDR1 SGHRS, CDR2 YFSETQ. Trimming removed 0 bases at V and 1 base at J, with 5 bases between. The CDR3 consists of 13 residues. The CDR3 loop is CASSLDRSYEQYF. DNA for the CDR3: TGCGCCAGCAGCTTGGATAGGTCCTACGAGCAGTACTTC.

The J gene is TRBJ1-2, the V gene TRBV7-9, with TRBD1 matching over 8 bases. This CDR3 has 15 residues. CDR1 is SEHNR, CDR2 FQNEAQ, per germline (reference sequence). V trimming: 1 base; J trimming: 8 bases; junction bases outside the gene matches: 9. This chain's CDR3 is CASSLGVLQGEGYTF. The CDR3 coding sequence is TGTGCCAGCAGCTTAGGCGTGTTACAGGGGGAGGGCTACACCTTC.

The J gene is TRBJ2-1, the V gene TRBV7-3; weak D call: TRBD1 (5 bases). Germline-derived CDR1 and CDR2 are SGHTA and FQGTGA. There are 17 residues in the CDR3. V gave up 0 bases and J gave up 5 bases, with 17 bases separating them. The CDR3 reads CASSLTGRTGAHNEQFF. The CDR3 nucleotides are TGTGCCAGCAGCTTAACAGGTCGCACAGGAGCGCACAATGAGCAGTTCTTC.

CDR3 protein: CASSQVGQGNQPQHF. In nucleotides, the CDR3 is TGCGCCAGCAGCCAAGTCGGCCAGGGCAATCAGCCCCAGCATTTT. The chain employs TRBV4-3 and TRBJ1-5; D ambiguous. Per the germline V gene, CDR1 is LGHNA and CDR2 is YSLEER. CDR3 length: 15 amino acids. V lost 1 base and J 2 bases, leaving 9 bases between the germline ends.

DNA for the CDR3: TGTGCCAGCAGCTTAGAAGCAGGGGTCGATGGCTACACCTTC. Residues: CASSLEAGVDGYTF. This chain joins TRBV7-6 and TRBJ1-2, with D possibly being TRBD1 (6 bases). This CDR3 is 14 amino acids long. The V end was cut by 1 base, the J end by 6 bases, with 12 bases between. Germline lookup yields CDR1 SGHVS and CDR2 FNYEAQ.

The rearrangement joins TRBV6-5 to TRBJ2-7, with D unresolved. V was clipped by 0 bases and J by 3 bases, with 12 bases between them. The CDR3 has 15 residues. The germline CDR1 and CDR2 sequences are MNHEY and SVGAGI. CDR3 in DNA: TGTGCCAGCAGTTACTCGATTTCAGCTCACTACGAGCAGTACTTC. This gives the protein CASSYSISAHYEQYF.

A few counts support this clone. The chain combines TRBV7-8 with TRBJ2-1; D is possibly TRBD1 (5 bases). From germline, CDR1 is SGHVS and CDR2 FQNEAQ. There are 15 residues in the CDR3. V was clipped by 1 base and J by 0 bases, with 7 bases between them. CDR3 residues: CASSLEGRSYNEQFF. CDR3 DNA sequence: TGTGCCAGCAGCTTAGAGGGGCGCTCCTACAATGAGCAGTTCTTC.

The chain carries TRBV6-5 and TRBJ2-1; 11 bases line up with TRBD2. There are 13 residues in the CDR3. V shed 10 bases and J 7 bases; nucleotides not matched to a gene: 6. CDR1 MNHEY and CDR2 SVGAGI come from the germline V gene. CDR3 sequence reads: CATLAGGLNEQFF. CDR3 bases: TGTGCCACGCTAGCGGGAGGTCTGAATGAGCAGTTCTTC.

The rearrangement joins TRBV9 to TRBJ1-1, with D tentatively TRBD1 (5 bases). The ends were cut back, 4 bases at V and 3 bases at J, with 10 bases in the middle. Germline V gene lookup returns CDR1 SGDLS and CDR2 YYNGEE. The CDR3 has 13 amino acids. DNA for the CDR3: TGTGCCAGCAGCCGGTGGACACACACTGAAGCTTTCTTT. Amino acids: CASSRWTHTEAFF.

This clone showed up just once. The chain has TRBV10-3 and TRBJ1-1, with 7 bases identical to TRBD1. Unmatched junction bases numbered 7, after V lost 3 bases and J lost 3 bases. The CDR3 is made up of 15 amino acids. Per germline, CDR1 ENHRY and CDR2 SYGVKD. CDR3 coding DNA: TGTGCCATCAGTGAATATGACAGGGTAGACACTGAAGCTTTCTTT. The encoded protein is CAISEYDRVDTEAFF.

This clone has more than one count but fewer than ten. This chain links TRBV29-1 with TRBJ2-2, with 7 nucleotides matching TRBD1. Trimming at V came to 7 bases and at J to 1 base, leaving 3 bases not matched to a gene. In germline, CDR1 is SQVTM, CDR2 ANQGSEA. CDR3 length equals 13 residues. As DNA, the CDR3 is TGCAGCGGTAACAGGGGGAACACCGGGGAGCTGTTTTTT. It is translated as CSGNRGNTGELFF.

The chain links TRBV28 to TRBJ2-1, with 9 bases lining up with TRBD1. Losses at the gene ends were 6 bases for V and 4 bases for J; bases not matched to a gene: 10. The CDR3 is made up of 16 amino acids. CDR1 is MDHEN and CDR2 is SYDVKM in the germline V gene. Here the CDR3 reads CASRRDRVSLYNEQFF. The CDR3 bases are TGTGCCAGCAGACGGGACAGGGTCTCCCTTTACAATGAGCAGTTCTTC.

The V gene is TRBV7-2, the J gene TRBJ2-3; TRBD2 aligns across 8 bases. The CDR3 is 17 residues long. Germline CDR1 reads SGHTA; CDR2 reads FQGNSA. V trimming: 5 bases; J trimming: 6 bases; junction bases outside the gene matches: 16. CDR3 protein: CASSQGPPKRGWDTQYF. The CDR3, as DNA: TGTGCCAGCAGCCAAGGCCCCCCGAAGCGGGGGTGGGATACGCAGTATTTT.

The J gene is TRBJ2-7, the V gene TRBV27, with TRBD2 matching over 11 bases. Germline V gene data show CDR1 as MNHEY and CDR2 as SMNVEV (reference sequence). V lost 7 bases to trimming and J lost 2 bases; unmatched junction nucleotides: 7. CDR3 length equals 15 residues. The DNA of the CDR3 is TGTGCCAGCAATATAGCGGGAGGGTCTCCCTACGAGCAGTACTTC. Translated: CASNIAGGSPYEQYF.

The V gene is TRBV28, the J gene TRBJ2-1, with TRBD1 matching 10 bases. The CDR3 extends over 14 amino acids. Germline-derived CDR1 and CDR2 are MDHEN and SYDVKM. The junction had 3 bases not matched to a gene; V was cut back by 8 bases and J by 2 bases. The CDR3 here is CASFGTGAYNEQFF. CDR3 coding DNA: TGTGCCAGCTTCGGGACAGGGGCCTACAATGAGCAGTTCTTC.

The J gene is TRBJ2-6, the V gene TRBV7-9, with 11 bases lining up with TRBD1. Germline CDR1 reads SEHNR; CDR2 reads FQNEAQ (reference sequence). The ends lost 1 base at V and 8 bases at J; junction bases unmatched: 1. The CDR3 is made up of 15 amino acids. The CDR3 loop reads CASSLGTGGPNVLTF. In DNA, the CDR3 is TGTGCCAGCAGCTTAGGGACAGGGGGCCCCAACGTCCTGACTTTC.

The V call is TRBV7-9, the J call TRBJ1-2; 8 nucleotides line up with TRBD1. The junction had 5 bases not matched to a gene; V was cut back by 1 base and J by 10 bases. The V gene's germline CDR1 is SEHNR and CDR2 FQNEAQ (reference sequence). CDR3 size: 13 residues. The DNA for the CDR3 is TGTGCCAGCAGCTTAGGACTGACAGGGGACTACACCTTC. Protein product: CASSLGLTGDYTF.